The rows below give T cell receptor beta chains drawn from one sample of a study of T cell responses to AZD1222 COVID-19 vaccine. Sequencing was performed with immunoSEQ multiplex PCR; in TCRdb, only in-frame clones are kept and a portion is missing. The repertoire holds 65,000 to 95,000 clones, with about 92% as singletons. The material sequenced was peripheral blood, taken on day 0 of MenACWY control vaccination. These TCRs come from an adult in good health. Both conserved end residues are part of each CDR3. The D gene is left open where the match is weak. A row's size may be missing; if present it is once, few, many or a size class.

TRBD2	.	TRBV7-7	TRBJ2-3	TGTGCTACGAGACTAGCGGGAGGTGGTGCTAGCACAGATACGCAGTATTTT	CATRLAGGGASTDTQYF
.	.	TRBV6-2/TRBV6-3	TRBJ2-7	TGTGCCAGCAGTTACCCTGGGAGTCCCTACGAGCAGTACTTC	CASSYPGSPYEQYF
.	.	TRBV29-1	TRBJ1-1	TGCAGCGTTGTTTCCTTGAACACTGAAGCTTTCTTT	CSVVSLNTEAFF
TRBD1	.	TRBV6-5	TRBJ2-7	TGTGCCAGCAGTCCGACGGGACAGGGGACCGCCGAGCAGTACTTC	CASSPTGQGTAEQYF
.	once	TRBV14	TRBJ1-2	TGTGCCAGCAGCCAAGGCGGGGGTGGCTACACCTTC	CASSQGGGGYTF
TRBD2	.	TRBV5-1	TRBJ2-3	TGCGCCAGCAGCTTAAGGCCTAGCGGGACCGGTGATACGCAGTATTTT	CASSLRPSGTGDTQYF
TRBD1	.	TRBV24-1	TRBJ1-5	TGTGCCACCGCCGACAGGGGGCTTGAGCCCCAGCATTTT	CATADRGLEPQHF
.	.	TRBV5-4	TRBJ1-3	TGTGCCAGCAGCTTGGATTTAGACTCTGGAAACACCATATATTTT	CASSLDLDSGNTIYF
.	.	TRBV29-1	TRBJ2-7	TGCAGCGTTGAAGATGCTGGGACTGGTTCCTACGAGCAGTACTTC	CSVEDAGTGSYEQYF
.	.	TRBV7-2	TRBJ2-7	TGTGCCAGCAGCCCTAGACGGAGAGACTACGAGCAGTACTTC	CASSPRRRDYEQYF
.	.	TRBV7-6	TRBJ1-4	TGTGCCAGCAGAGGTTCGCCAGCCGTTAATGAAAAACTGTTTTTT	CASRGSPAVNEKLFF
TRBD2	.	TRBV5-1	TRBJ2-1	TGCGCCAGCAGCTTGGTGGGGACTAGCGTAGATGAGCAGTTCTTC	CASSLVGTSVDEQFF
.	.	TRBV5-5	TRBJ2-5	TGTGCCAGCAGCGGGGAGGCGGTACAAGAGACCCAGTACTTC	CASSGEAVQETQYF
.	.	TRBV10-3	TRBJ2-1	TGTGCCATCAGTGGGAACAATGAGCAGTTCTTC	CAISGNNEQFF
.	.	TRBV5-6	TRBJ1-2	TGTGCCAGCAGCTTGGAGGCCAGCAACTACTATGGCTACACCTTC	CASSLEASNYYGYTF
TRBD1	.	TRBV5-1	TRBJ2-7	TGCGCCAGCAGCTTGGGAGGACAGGTGCCCTACGAGCAGTACTTC	CASSLGGQVPYEQYF
.	.	TRBV9	TRBJ2-5	TGTGCCAGCAGCGTAGAGGCAGGCCCCCGGGGGGAGACCCAGTACTTC	CASSVEAGPRGETQYF
.	once	TRBV18	TRBJ1-2	TGTGCCAGCTCACCAGGGTGGAACTATGGCTACACCTTC	CASSPGWNYGYTF
.	.	TRBV11-1	TRBJ2-1	TGTGCCAGCAGCACAAGTACGGGGCAGGGAGAGCAGTTCTTC	CASSTSTGQGEQFF
.	.	TRBV7-3	TRBJ1-2	TGTGCCAGCAGCTTAAACGGGGGTGGCTACACCTTC	CASSLNGGGYTF
.	few	TRBV29-1	TRBJ1-1	TGCAGCGTTGATCGGACGGTGAACACTGAAGCTTTCTTT	CSVDRTVNTEAFF
TRBD1	.	TRBV18	TRBJ2-2	TGTGCCAGCTCACCGGGGACAGGGGGCTCCGGGGAGCTGTTTTTT	CASSPGTGGSGELFF
.	.	TRBV5-5	TRBJ2-7	TGTGCCAGCAGCCCGCTCCGGGACGAGCAGTACTTC	CASSPLRDEQYF
TRBD1	once	TRBV19	TRBJ2-2	TGTGCCAGTACCTCCCAACAGGGGTCCACCGGGGAGCTGTTTTTT	CASTSQQGSTGELFF
TRBD2	.	TRBV7-2	TRBJ2-2	TGTGCCAGCACCCCGGGCGGGGGGAACACCGGGGAGCTGTTTTTT	CASTPGGGNTGELFF
TRBD1	.	TRBV19	TRBJ1-6	TGTGCCAGTAGTCCCTGGCAGGGGGATAATTCACCCCTCCACTTT	CASSPWQGDNSPLHF
TRBD1	once	TRBV4-3	TRBJ2-3	TGCGCCAGCAGCCCGTCAGGGGGCCTGTCAGATACGCAGTATTTT	CASSPSGGLSDTQYF
TRBD1	.	TRBV19	TRBJ1-5	TGTGCCAGTAGTACCCGGACAGGAAATCAGCCCCAGCATTTT	CASSTRTGNQPQHF
.	.	TRBV7-3	TRBJ1-1	TGTGCCAGCAGCAAACAGGAGAACACTGAAGCTTTCTTT	CASSKQENTEAFF
TRBD2	.	TRBV6-6	TRBJ2-7	TGTGCCAGCAGTTACCGGGAGGGAACCGAGCAGTACTTC	CASSYREGTEQYF
.	.	TRBV9	TRBJ1-2	TGTGCCAGCAGCGATCCGAGCGGGGTCTGGCCCTATGGCTACACCTTC	CASSDPSGVWPYGYTF
TRBD2	.	TRBV28	TRBJ2-7	TGTGCCAGCAGTTTGGCTAGCGGGAGTTACGAGCAGTACTTC	CASSLASGSYEQYF
TRBD2	.	TRBV5-1	TRBJ2-7	TGCGCCAGCAGCACACCCCAAGAGGCTAGCGGGAGATACGAGCAGTACTTC	CASSTPQEASGRYEQYF
.	.	TRBV11-2	TRBJ2-7	TGTGCCAGCAGCTTAGCCGAGACAGCGGCCTACGAGCAGTACTTC	CASSLAETAAYEQYF
TRBD1	.	TRBV9	TRBJ1-2	TGTGCCAGCAGCCCCCAGACAGGGGGATTAGACTATGGCTACACCTTC	CASSPQTGGLDYGYTF
TRBD1	.	TRBV28	TRBJ1-1	TGTGCCAGCAGTCTGGGGACAGGGTACACTGAAGCTTTCTTT	CASSLGTGYTEAFF
.	.	TRBV11-2	TRBJ2-7	TGTGCCAGCAGCTTATCACGGGGTTTTTCCTACGAGCAGTACTTC	CASSLSRGFSYEQYF
.	.	TRBV28	TRBJ1-2	TGTGCCAGCAGTTTGAATAGGGGCTACACCTTC	CASSLNRGYTF
.	.	TRBV1	TRBJ2-1	TGCACCAGCAGCCACATAGCCTTTGAGCAGTTCTTC	CTSSHIAFEQFF
.	.	TRBV28	TRBJ2-3	TGTGCCAGCAGTTTAGGCGGGGCCCACACAGATACGCAGTATTTT	CASSLGGAHTDTQYF